The 9 T cell receptor delta chains presented below share a single source sample, sequenced in a study of gamma-delta chains in newborns, infants, children. TCRdb re-called the reads with CATT. In the table there are under 8,000 delta-chain clones, 0.66% of which are singletons. Sequenced: blood. Receptor source: a child who was a newborn, infant or young child, either healthy, febrile or measles-vaccinated (not recorded which).

Only a few counts were recorded for this clone. This DNA's translation differs at residue 16 from TCRdb's protein, which comes from a much larger clone; a read error is likely, and the protein shown is translated from the DNA. The CDR3 DNA is TGTGCCTGTGACACCGTACTGGGGGATTCTAGCTCCTGGGACACCCAACAGATGTTTTTC. The encoded protein is CACDTVLGDSSSWDTQQMFF. J is TRDJ3 and V is TRDV2, with 10 bases fitting TRDD3. The CDR3 extends over 20 amino acids. CDR1 GEAIGNYY and CDR2 EKD come from the germline V gene.

This clone was recorded a few times. The TCRdb protein, from a much larger clone, departs from this DNA's translation at residue 7, likely by read error; the protein shown derives from the DNA. The chain recombines TRDV2 with TRDJ3, with D possibly TRDD3 on 5 matching bases. Germline CDR1 GEAIGNYY, CDR2 EKD. The V and J ends lost 1 base and 0 bases respectively, with 12 bases between them. This CDR3 is built from 18 residues. CDR3 coding DNA: TGTGCCTGTGACACTGGGGTATACTTCTCCTGGGACACCCGACAGATGTTTTTC. Its protein is CACDTGVYFSWDTRQMFF.

Only a few counts were recorded for this clone. One end of the junction does not line up with germline, which may come from a read error. Within the sample, other DNA sequences also encode this same CDR3. This chain uses TRDV2 with TRDJ2, with 10 nucleotides matching TRDD3. The CDR3 has 14 residues. Germline assignment: CDR1 GEAIGNYY and CDR2 EKD. CDR3 amino acids: CACDPLGDGAQLFF. The CDR3 nucleotides read TGTGCCTGCGACCCACTGGGGGATGGGGCGCAACTCTTCTTC.

This clone was counted a few times. This DNA translates differently at residue 3 from the TCRdb protein, which is that of a much larger clone; a read error is likely, and the protein shown is the DNA's own translation. V is TRDV2 and J is TRDJ3, with TRDD3 matching 9 bases. The CDR3 extends over 19 amino acids. The germline V gene has CDR1 GEAIGNYY and CDR2 EKD. The CDR3 region has the DNA TGTGCCCGTGACACCGTCGGGGGGATACACGGGTGGGACACCCGACAGATGTTTTTC. Translation: CARDTVGGIHGWDTRQMFF.

A few counts support this clone. This DNA translates differently at residue 13 from the TCRdb protein, which is that of a much larger clone; a read error is likely, and the protein shown is the DNA's own translation. This rearrangement joins TRDV2 to TRDJ3, with 7 positions matching TRDD3. The CDR3 length is 20 residues. CDR1 is GEAIGNYY and CDR2 is EKD in the germline V gene. The CDR3 coding sequence is TGTGCCTGTGACACCGGCTGGGGGGCCGCTAGCTCCTTGGACACCCGACAGATGTTTTTC. Its protein is CACDTGWGAASSLDTRQMFF.

With respect to this clone: This may stem from a read error, because a much larger clone lies one nucleotide away. Other DNA sequences from this sample encode an identical CDR3 as well. The rearrangement links TRDV3 to TRDJ3; 8 nucleotides line up with TRDD3. The germline gives CDR1 TVYSNPD, CDR2 GDNSRS (reference sequence). The CDR3 is 16 residues long. The CDR3 sequence is CALLGAGSWDTRQMFF. CDR3 nucleotides: TGCGCCTTACTGGGGGCTGGCTCCTGGGACACCCGACAGATGTTTTTC.

In the case of this clone: This DNA translates differently at residue 9 from the TCRdb protein, which is that of a much larger clone; a read error is likely, and the protein shown is the DNA's own translation. The chain employs TRDV2 and TRDJ2; D unresolved. The germline gives CDR1 GEAIGNYY, CDR2 EKD. The CDR3 is made up of 14 amino acids. The CDR3 DNA reads TGTGCCTGTGACACCGGGGCTTTGGCAGCACAACTCTTCTTT. Protein sequence: CACDTGALAAQLFF.

Notes on this clone: This may come from a read error, since a much larger clone is one base off. The V call is TRDV2, the J call TRDJ3; no firm D call. CDR1 GEAIGNYY and CDR2 EKD come from the germline V gene. The CDR3 totals 15 residues. Trimming pared 3 bases from V and 1 base from J, leaving 6 bases between. The CDR3 here is CACDWRSWDTRQMFF. CDR3 sequence (DNA): TGTGCCTGTGACTGGAGATCCTGGGACACCCGACAGATGTTTTTC.

Remarks on this clone: A far larger clone is a single base away, which makes a read error likely. The sample carries other DNA sequences with the same CDR3. This sequence joins TRDV2 and TRDJ3; 9 bases fit TRDD3. Germline V gene data show CDR1 as GEAIGNYY and CDR2 as EKD. The CDR3 covers 20 residues. The CDR3 nucleotides read TGTGCCTGTGACACCGTGACTGGGGGACCCAGCTCCTGGGATACCCGACAGATGTTTTTC. Amino acid sequence: CACDTVTGGPSSWDTRQMFF.